This entry is about one TCR beta chain. TCRdb itself ran the 5' RACE reads through MiXCR, one entry per CDR3 protein. The sample shows over 55,000 distinct CDR3 sequences, about 17% of them seen only once. These data originate in a study of HIV-infected patients and healthy controls. Germline V gene data show CDR1 as SGHDN and CDR2 as FVKESK. CDR3 size: 13 residues. V was trimmed by 4 bases and J by 5 bases, leaving 11 bases between them. This receptor was taken from a human donor in good health. V gene TRBV14 combines with J gene TRBJ1-2; perhaps TRBD1 as D (5 bases). Sequencing was carried out using CD4+ T cells from blood. This CDR3 is CASSRGTLYGYTF. The CDR3 DNA follows: TGTGCCAGCAGCCGTGGGACCCTGTATGGCTACACCTTC.